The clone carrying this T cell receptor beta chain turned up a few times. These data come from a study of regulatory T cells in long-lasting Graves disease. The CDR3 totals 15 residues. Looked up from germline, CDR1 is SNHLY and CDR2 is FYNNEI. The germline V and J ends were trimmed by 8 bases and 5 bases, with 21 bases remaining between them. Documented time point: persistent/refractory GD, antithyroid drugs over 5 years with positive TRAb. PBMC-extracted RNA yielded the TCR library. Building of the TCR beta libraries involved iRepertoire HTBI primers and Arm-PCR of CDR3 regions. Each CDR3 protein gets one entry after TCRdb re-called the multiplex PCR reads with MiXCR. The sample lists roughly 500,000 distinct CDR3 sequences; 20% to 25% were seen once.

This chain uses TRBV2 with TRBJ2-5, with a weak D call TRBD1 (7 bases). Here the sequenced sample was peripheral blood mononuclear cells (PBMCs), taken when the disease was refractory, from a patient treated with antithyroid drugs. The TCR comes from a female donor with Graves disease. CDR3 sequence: CASSPETAGGETQYF. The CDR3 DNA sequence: TGTGCCAGCTCACCAGAGACGGCAGGGGGGGAGACCCAGTACTTC.